This paragraph reports one TCR beta chain. This sample is part of a study of T-cell reconstitution after alpha-beta-depleted transplantation in children. Preparation of the TCRbeta library was carried out with unique molecular identifiers. TCRdb reanalysed the PCR reads using MiXCR and keeps one entry per CDR3 protein. The table records about a million distinct CDR3 sequences, roughly 31% of them present only once. J was trimmed by 9 bases and V by 5 bases; bases with no gene match: 9. Per the germline V gene, CDR1 is LNHNV and CDR2 is YYDKDF (reference sequence). The CDR3 extends over 15 amino acids.

The chain couples TRBV15 to TRBJ2-1; TRBD2 agrees at 11 bases. This TCR was sampled from a boy under three years old who had a stem cell transplant for SCID, so the T cells may come from the graft donor. This specimen consisted of PBMCs, mostly from graft donor cells, obtained 360 days after TCRalphabeta/CD19-depleted stem cell transplant. The CDR3 DNA sequence: TGTGCCACCAGCCCTCAGGGACTAGCGGACGGTGAGCAGTTCTTC. Encoded protein: CATSPQGLADGEQFF.